Listed here are 19 T cell receptor beta chains from one sample, sequenced in a study of T cell responses to AZD1222 COVID-19 vaccine. Only in-frame clones appear in the TCRdb table, and some are missing; sequencing was by immunoSEQ multiplex PCR. The sample records around 140,000 clones, around 92% being singletons. The sample in question was peripheral blood, obtained 28 days after the second AZD1222 dose. The receptors here all came from an adult who received the AZD1222 COVID-19 vaccine.

The V and J genes are TRBV15 and TRBJ1-1; D gene ambiguous. V dropped 5 bases and J dropped 1 base, with 11 bases sitting between them. From germline, CDR1 is LNHNV and CDR2 YYDKDF (reference sequence). This CDR3 is 14 amino acids long. CDR3 DNA sequence: TGTGCCACCAGCCGCGTAGGGCAGAACACTGAAGCTTTCTTT. Translated: CATSRVGQNTEAFF.

This chain links TRBV19 with TRBJ1-5; maybe TRBD1 (6 bases). The V end lost 5 bases, the J end lost 7 bases, and 12 bases lay between the germline ends. Germline loops: CDR1 LNHDA, CDR2 SQIVND (reference sequence). The CDR3 is 13 amino acids. DNA for the CDR3: TGTGCCAGTAGTTCCCTAGGGGGACAGCCCCAGCATTTT. This codes for CASSSLGGQPQHF.

The J gene is TRBJ1-6, the V gene TRBV15; D gene ambiguous. The CDR3 extends over 14 amino acids. Deletions cut 8 bases from V and 1 base from J, with 9 bases between. The V gene's germline CDR1 is LNHNV and CDR2 YYDKDF (reference sequence). CDR3 bases: TGTGCCACCCGGGAGTTGTCCTATAATTCACCCCTCCACTTT. Its translation: CATRELSYNSPLHF.

This clone was recorded once. The rearrangement uses TRBV5-6 and TRBJ2-1; D is perhaps TRBD2 (6 bases). The V gene lost 0 bases and the J gene lost 7 bases, with 14 bases spanning the gap. Germline V CDR1 and CDR2: SGHDT, YYEEEE. This CDR3 is built from 15 residues. For the CDR3, the DNA is TGTGCCAGCAGCTTGGATTTCGGGAGTCGGAATGAGCAGTTCTTC. Its translation: CASSLDFGSRNEQFF.

The chain couples TRBV2 to TRBJ1-2; D unresolved. In germline, CDR1 is SNHLY, CDR2 FYNNEI. The CDR3 has 13 residues. Trimming removed 6 bases from V and 3 bases from J, with 11 bases in between. The CDR3: CASRDPSDYGYTF. The DNA for the CDR3 is TGTGCCAGCAGGGACCCCTCGGACTATGGCTACACCTTC.

The chain recombines TRBV28 with TRBJ2-2, with D possibly TRBD2 on 5 matching bases. Per the germline V gene, CDR1 is MDHEN and CDR2 is SYDVKM. The CDR3 length is 15 residues. Trimming took off 5 bases at V and 4 bases at J, with 14 bases between the two ends. The CDR3 is CASSPTSRGTGELFF. The DNA for the CDR3 is TGTGCCAGCAGTCCAACCTCCCGGGGCACCGGGGAGCTGTTTTTT. The full variable domain, in which reference TRBV28 and TRBJ2-2 provide the parts outside the CDR3, is DVKVTQSSRYLVKRTGEKVFLECVQDMDHENMFWYRQDPGLGLRLIYFSYDVKMKEKGDIPEGYSVSREKKERFSLILESASTNQTSMYLCASSPTSRGTGELFFGEGSRLTVL.

The chain has TRBV28 and TRBJ2-1; D not certain. This CDR3 contains 15 residues. The V and J ends lost 4 bases and 8 bases respectively, with 18 bases between them. Germline assignment: CDR1 MDHEN and CDR2 SYDVKM. Here the CDR3 DNA reads TGTGCCAGCAGTTCCCTAGAGAACATTCAATATGAGCAGTTCTTC. It specifies CASSSLENIQYEQFF.

The V gene is TRBV7-2, the J gene TRBJ2-7; D gene unclear. CDR1 is SGHTA, CDR2 FQGNSA, per germline. This CDR3 is 13 amino acids long. The ends were cut back, 4 bases at V and 3 bases at J, with 10 bases in the middle. CDR3 sequence reads: CASSSLQSYEQYF. In DNA, the CDR3 is TGTGCCAGCAGCTCTCTACAGAGCTACGAGCAGTACTTC.

This chain links TRBV6-2 or TRBV6-3 with TRBJ2-3; maybe TRBD2 (6 bases). CDR1 is MNHEY and CDR2 is SVGEGT in the germline V gene. This CDR3 comprises 16 residues. The germline V and J ends were trimmed by 8 bases and 4 bases, with 22 bases remaining between them. The DNA of the CDR3 is TGTGCCAGCTGTTTTGGAGGGTCCTCAGGTGCAGATACGCAGTATTTT. Translating it yields CASCFGGSSGADTQYF.

CDR3 amino acids: CASSLVVLAGQDTQYF. In DNA, the CDR3 is TGCGCCAGCAGCTTGGTTGTACTAGCGGGACAAGATACGCAGTATTTT. The chain uses TRBV5-1 and TRBJ2-3; 10 bases map to TRBD2. The CDR3 runs 16 residues. The V gene end was trimmed by 0 bases and the J gene end by 5 bases; junction bases not matched to a gene: 6. Germline CDR1 SGHRS, CDR2 YFSETQ.

This chain links TRBV4-2 with TRBJ2-5; perhaps TRBD1 as D (5 bases). V lost 3 bases and J lost 1, with 9 bases in between. Germline assignment: CDR1 LGHNA and CDR2 YNFKEQ. The CDR3 has 14 residues. The CDR3 bases are TGTGCCAGCAGCCACAGGGTCGGCCAAGAGACCCAGTACTTC. Encoded protein: CASSHRVGQETQYF.

V and J are TRBV6-5 and TRBJ1-1, with D tentatively TRBD1 (6 bases). The CDR3 extends over 14 amino acids. V was cut by 6 bases and J by 3 bases, with 14 bases left in between. Per germline, CDR1 MNHEY and CDR2 SVGAGI. CDR3 coding DNA: TGTGCCAGCAGACGACAGGTCAGGGACACTGAAGCTTTCTTT. Translated, it gives CASRRQVRDTEAFF.

This sequence joins TRBV7-2 and TRBJ2-7, with D tentatively TRBD1 (6 bases). This CDR3 has 16 residues. The V end lost 3 bases, the J end lost 7 bases, and 22 bases lay between the germline ends. The germline gives CDR1 SGHTA, CDR2 FQGNSA. CDR3 residues: CASSLEFGDKAVEQYF. The DNA of the CDR3 is TGTGCCAGCAGCTTGGAATTCGGGGACAAGGCGGTGGAGCAGTACTTC.

V and J are TRBV5-5 and TRBJ1-6, with 8 bases lining up with TRBD1. This CDR3 contains 15 residues. The J segment lost 13 bases and the V segment lost 4 bases, leaving 13 bases of the junction unmatched. The germline V gene has CDR1 SGHKS and CDR2 YYEKEE (reference sequence). CDR3 coding DNA: TGTGCCAGCAGCCGAACGACAGGGGCGCCGGTTCCCCTCCACTTT. This codes for CASSRTTGAPVPLHF.

The CDR3 region is CASSLDRAETQYF. As DNA, the CDR3 is TGTGCCAGCAGCTTAGATCGGGCTGAGACCCAGTACTTC. The V gene is TRBV11-3, the J gene TRBJ2-5; D unclear. Trimming pared 0 bases from V and 5 bases from J, leaving 7 bases between. CDR1 is SGHNT, CDR2 YENEEA, per germline. The CDR3 runs 13 residues.

The V call is TRBV10-3, the J call TRBJ1-5; D unresolved. The V and J ends lost 6 bases and 0 bases respectively, with 3 bases between them. From germline, CDR1 is ENHRY and CDR2 SYGVKD. The CDR3 is 12 amino acids. The CDR3 DNA is TGTGCCATCAGCGTTAGCAATCAGCCCCAGCATTTT. Translated, it gives CAISVSNQPQHF.

V usage is TRBV28 and J usage is TRBJ2-7; unclear D gene. The germline V and J ends were trimmed by 6 bases and 6 bases, with 12 bases remaining between them. The germline V gene encodes CDR1 MDHEN and CDR2 SYDVKM. The CDR3 has 12 amino acids. This CDR3 is CASRPDIREQYF. CDR3 in DNA: TGTGCCAGCAGGCCAGACATACGCGAGCAGTACTTC.

The V call is TRBV23-1, the J call TRBJ2-7, with a weak D call TRBD1 (5 bases). TRBV23-1 qualifies as an ORF whose function is uncertain. CDR3 length: 14 amino acids. The V end lost 0 bases, the J end lost 12 bases, and 18 bases lay between the germline ends. The DNA of the CDR3 is TGCGCCAGCAGTCAATCGGGGCAGGACCAAGCGCGGTACTTC. Protein sequence: CASSQSGQDQARYF.

The rearrangement joins TRBV7-2 to TRBJ2-7, with 13 bases aligning to TRBD2. With V trimmed by 3 bases and J by 7 bases, 18 bases remained unmatched. Germline loops: CDR1 SGHTA, CDR2 FQGNSA. CDR3 length: 19 amino acids. In nucleotides, the CDR3 is TGTGCCAGCAGCTTGACACCCAATCCACTAGCGGGAGGGCCGAGAGAGCAGTACTTC. This codes for CASSLTPNPLAGGPREQYF.